Listed below are T cell receptor beta chains from one sample, sequenced in a study of T cell repertoires in cytomegalovirus infection. TCRdb itself ran the reads through MiXCR, one entry per CDR3 protein. The sample contains 45,000 to 65,000 distinct CDR3 sequences, around 20% of which appear only once. Which antigens these TCRs recognize remains unknown. Specimen: CD8+ T cells from cultured PBMCs, collected from culture after CMV antigen stimulation. These receptor sequences come from a human donor in good health (CMV status not recorded). Some clones in this sample may be carry-over from other donors' samples. The CDR3 runs from the conserved cysteine through the conserved F or W. Each record gives: clone size, V gene, J gene, D gene, CDR3 protein, CDR3 DNA. The D gene is left open where the match is weak. Part of the rows lack a size; the others show once, few, many or a class for expanded clones.

-	TRBV7-9	TRBJ2-1	TRBD1	CASSYGQGKYNEQFF	TGTGCCAGCAGCTATGGACAGGGCAAATACAATGAGCAGTTCTTC
few	TRBV7-6	TRBJ1-1	-	CASSLVLTGLNEEGLMNTEAFF	TGTGCCAGCAGCTTAGTTTTAACAGGGTTGAACGAAGAGGGTCTAATGAACACTGAAGCTTTCTTT
few	TRBV7-9	TRBJ1-4	-	CASSIRLNEKLFF	TGTGCCAGCAGCATCAGGCTCAATGAAAAACTGTTTTTT
few	TRBV19	TRBJ2-2	TRBD1	CASSGSPRADRAGELFF	TGTGCCAGTAGTGGGTCACCCCGCGCGGACAGGGCCGGGGAGCTGTTTTTT
few	TRBV6-6	TRBJ1-2	-	CASSPTGGGAVRGGYTF	TGTGCCAGCAGCCCTACCGGGGGAGGGGCCGTCCGTGGGGGCTACACCTTC
few	TRBV2	TRBJ1-4	-	CASRPFSTTNEKLFF	TGTGCCAGCAGGCCCTTTTCCACAACTAATGAAAAACTGTTTTTT
-	TRBV12-3/TRBV12-4	TRBJ2-7	TRBD1	CASSRTGLAYEQYF	TGTGCCAGTTCCCGGACAGGATTAGCCTACGAGCAGTACTTC
-	TRBV7-9	TRBJ1-1	-	CASSWVHNAEAFF	TGTGCCAGCAGCTGGGTCCACAATGCTGAAGCTTTCTTT
few	TRBV27	TRBJ2-1	-	CASSLGDFFYNEQFF	TGTGCCAGCAGTTTAGGGGACTTCTTCTACAATGAGCAGTTCTTC
-	TRBV5-1	TRBJ1-2	-	CASRGDSYGYTF	TGCGCCAGCAGAGGGGATAGCTATGGCTACACCTTC
-	TRBV7-6	TRBJ2-5	TRBD2	CASSALAGGRETQYF	TGTGCCAGCAGCGCACTAGCGGGGGGAAGAGAGACCCAGTACTTC
-	TRBV7-8	TRBJ1-2	-	CASSTEGYYGYTF	TGTGCCAGCAGCACAGAGGGGTACTATGGCTACACCTTC
-	TRBV7-9	TRBJ1-2	-	CASSLELRGYGYTF	TGTGCCAGCAGCTTAGAACTACGGGGGTATGGCTACACCTTC
few	TRBV2	TRBJ1-1	-	CASSDMDGEAFF	TGTGCCAGCAGTGATATGGACGGTGAAGCTTTCTTT
-	TRBV7-8	TRBJ1-1	-	CASSLVVGLVTEAFF	TGTGCCAGCAGCTTAGTAGTGGGGTTGGTGACAGAAGCTTTCTTT
-	TRBV4-3	TRBJ2-3	TRBD1	CASSQGTGSTDTQYF	TGCGCCAGCAGCCAAGGGACAGGGAGCACAGATACGCAGTATTTT
many	TRBV6-4	TRBJ2-2	-	CASSDRDPGELFF	TGTGCCAGCAGTGACAGGGATCCCGGGGAGCTGTTTTTT
-	TRBV7-9	TRBJ2-1	-	CASSLPPVNPLYNEQFF	TGTGCCAGCAGCTTACCTCCGGTGAACCCTCTCTACAATGAGCAGTTCTTC
few	TRBV7-2	TRBJ1-1	-	CASSLWGGSNTEAFF	TGTGCCAGCAGCCTATGGGGGGGTAGCAACACTGAAGCTTTCTTT
-	TRBV14	TRBJ1-1	-	CASSQEVWGNTEAFF	TGTGCCAGCAGCCAAGAAGTGTGGGGGAACACTGAAGCTTTCTTT
-	TRBV6-1	TRBJ2-5	-	CASSELGGAETQYF	TGTGCCAGCAGTGAACTTGGCGGGGCAGAGACCCAGTACTTC
few	TRBV4-2	TRBJ2-6	-	CASSQDLRLSSGANVLTF	TGTGCCAGCAGCCAAGATCTCCGACTGAGCTCTGGGGCCAACGTCCTGACTTTC
-	TRBV7-2	TRBJ1-5	-	CASSHGQINQPQHF	TGTGCCAGCAGCCATGGACAGATCAATCAGCCCCAGCATTTT
many	TRBV20-1	TRBJ1-5	TRBD1	CSARYGTGQGKPQHF	TGCAGTGCTAGATACGGGACAGGGCAGGGTAAGCCCCAGCATTTT
few	TRBV7-6	TRBJ2-3	-	CASSPPRAQYF	TGTGCCAGCAGCCCGCCCAGAGCGCAGTATTTT
-	TRBV15	TRBJ1-1	-	CATSRDAAPATEAFF	TGTGCCACCAGCAGAGATGCGGCCCCCGCGACGGAAGCTTTCTTT
-	TRBV2	TRBJ2-3	-	CAGRSTDTQYF	TGTGCAGGGCGGAGCACAGATACGCAGTATTTT
-	TRBV4-1	TRBJ1-5	-	CASSQDRGSYQPQHF	TGCGCCAGCAGCCAAGACAGGGGATCCTATCAGCCCCAGCATTTT